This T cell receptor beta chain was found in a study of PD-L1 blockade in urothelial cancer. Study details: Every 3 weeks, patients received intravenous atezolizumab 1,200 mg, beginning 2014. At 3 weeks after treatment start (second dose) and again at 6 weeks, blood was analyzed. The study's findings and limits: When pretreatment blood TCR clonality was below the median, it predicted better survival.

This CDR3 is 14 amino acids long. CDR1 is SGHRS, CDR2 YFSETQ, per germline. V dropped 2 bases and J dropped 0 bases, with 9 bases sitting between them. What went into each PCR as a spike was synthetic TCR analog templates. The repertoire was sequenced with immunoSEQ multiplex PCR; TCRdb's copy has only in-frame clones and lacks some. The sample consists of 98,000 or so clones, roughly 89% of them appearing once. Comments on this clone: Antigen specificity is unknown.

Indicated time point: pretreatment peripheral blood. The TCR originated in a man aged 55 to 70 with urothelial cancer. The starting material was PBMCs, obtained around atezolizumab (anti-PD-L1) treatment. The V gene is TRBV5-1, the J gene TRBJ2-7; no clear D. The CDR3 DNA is TGCGCCAGCAGCTTCTCGCCGAGCTCCTACGAGCAGTACTTC. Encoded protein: CASSFSPSSYEQYF. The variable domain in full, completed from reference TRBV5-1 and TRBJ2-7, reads KAGVTQTPRYLIKTRGQQVTLSCSPISGHRSVSWYQQTPGQGLQFLFEYFSETQRNKGNFPGRFSGRQFSNSRSEMNVSTLELGDSALYLCASSFSPSSYEQYFGPGTRLTVT.